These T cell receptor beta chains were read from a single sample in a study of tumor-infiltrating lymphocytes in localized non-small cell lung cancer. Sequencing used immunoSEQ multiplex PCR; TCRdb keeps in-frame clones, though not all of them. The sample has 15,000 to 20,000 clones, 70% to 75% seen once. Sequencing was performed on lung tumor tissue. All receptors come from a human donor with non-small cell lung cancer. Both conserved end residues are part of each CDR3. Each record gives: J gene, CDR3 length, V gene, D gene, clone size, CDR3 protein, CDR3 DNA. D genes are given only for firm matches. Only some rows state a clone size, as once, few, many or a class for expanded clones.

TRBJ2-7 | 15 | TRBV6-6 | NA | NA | CASSDSAGRLYEQYF | TGTGCCAGCAGTGATTCCGCGGGACGCCTCTACGAGCAGTACTTC
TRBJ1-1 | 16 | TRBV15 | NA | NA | CATSRGSVLMNTEAFF | TGTGCCACCAGCAGAGGGTCGGTCCTAATGAACACTGAAGCTTTCTTT
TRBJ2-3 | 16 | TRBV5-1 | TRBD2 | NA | CASSHPRLGGSDTQYF | TGCGCCAGCAGTCACCCCCGCCTGGGGGGGTCAGATACGCAGTATTTT
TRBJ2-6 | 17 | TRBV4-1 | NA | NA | CASSQDRGFSGANVLTF | TGCGCCAGCAGCCAAGATCGAGGTTTCTCTGGGGCCAACGTCCTGACTTTC
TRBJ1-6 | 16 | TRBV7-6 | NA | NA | CASFMGGTIYNSPLHF | TGTGCCAGCTTCATGGGGGGGACTATCTATAATTCACCCCTCCACTTT
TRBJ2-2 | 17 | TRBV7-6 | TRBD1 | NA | CASSSTGTGGNTGELFF | TGTGCCAGCAGCTCCACCGGGACAGGGGGGAACACCGGGGAGCTGTTTTTT
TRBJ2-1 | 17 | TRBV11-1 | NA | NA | CASSLGSRVFRRNEQFF | TGTGCCAGCAGCTTAGGAAGCCGAGTCTTCAGGCGTAATGAGCAGTTCTTC
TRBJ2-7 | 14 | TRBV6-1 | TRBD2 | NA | CASRGRGGHYEQYF | TGTGCCAGCAGGGGGCGGGGGGGTCATTACGAGCAGTACTTC
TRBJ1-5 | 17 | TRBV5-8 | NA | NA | CASSLAVFWSDAEPQHF | TGTGCCAGCAGCTTGGCGGTATTTTGGTCAGACGCGGAGCCCCAGCATTTT
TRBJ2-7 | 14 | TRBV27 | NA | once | CASSSDFSGYEQYF | TGTGCCAGCAGTTCCGACTTCTCGGGTTACGAGCAGTACTTC
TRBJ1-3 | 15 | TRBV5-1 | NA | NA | CASSLNGVGGNTIYF | TGCGCCAGCAGCCTAAATGGGGTGGGCGGAAACACCATATATTTT
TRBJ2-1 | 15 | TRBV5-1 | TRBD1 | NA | CASSVEGAGDNEQFF | TGCGCCAGCAGCGTCGAGGGGGCTGGGGACAATGAGCAGTTCTTC
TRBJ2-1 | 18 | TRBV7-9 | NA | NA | CASSLALGAVAVNNEQFF | TGTGCCAGCAGCTTAGCGCTTGGAGCTGTAGCGGTCAACAATGAGCAGTTCTTC
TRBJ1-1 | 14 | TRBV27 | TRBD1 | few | CASSGQGLVTEAFF | TGTGCCAGCAGTGGACAGGGTTTGGTCACTGAAGCTTTCTTT
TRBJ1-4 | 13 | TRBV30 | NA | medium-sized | CAWSVEQYEKLFF | TGTGCCTGGAGTGTAGAACAGTATGAAAAACTGTTTTTT
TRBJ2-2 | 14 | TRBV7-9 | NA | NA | CASSLDLYTGELFF | TGTGCCAGCAGCTTAGATCTGTACACCGGGGAGCTGTTTTTT
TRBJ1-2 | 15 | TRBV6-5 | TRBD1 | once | CASTRGQGAGYGYTF | TGTGCCAGCACCCGAGGACAGGGGGCAGGCTATGGCTACACCTTC
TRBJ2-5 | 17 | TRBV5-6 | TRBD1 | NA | CASSKTATGAAGETQYF | TGTGCCAGCAGCAAAACCGCGACAGGGGCGGCCGGGGAGACCCAGTACTTC
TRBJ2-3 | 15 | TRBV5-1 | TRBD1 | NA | CASSPSGTEGDTQYF | TGCGCCAGCAGCCCATCCGGGACAGAGGGAGATACGCAGTATTTT
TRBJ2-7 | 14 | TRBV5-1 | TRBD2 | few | CASSSSGTAREQYF | TGCGCCAGCAGCTCTAGCGGGACCGCTCGCGAGCAGTACTTC
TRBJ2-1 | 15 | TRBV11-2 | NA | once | CASSQWSIAGNEQFF | TGTGCCAGCAGCCAGTGGTCTATCGCCGGGAATGAGCAGTTCTTC
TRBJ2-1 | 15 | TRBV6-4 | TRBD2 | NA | CASSDSTSGSNEQFF | TGTGCCAGCAGTGACTCGACTAGCGGGAGCAATGAGCAGTTCTTC
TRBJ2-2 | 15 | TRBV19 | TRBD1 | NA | CASIRTGEYTGELFF | TGTGCCAGTATTCGGACAGGAGAGTACACCGGGGAGCTGTTTTTT
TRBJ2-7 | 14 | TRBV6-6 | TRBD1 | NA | CASTDRQGKYEQYF | TGTGCCAGCACAGACCGACAGGGGAAATACGAGCAGTACTTC
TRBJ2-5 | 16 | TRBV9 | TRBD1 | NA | CASSERTGGGVETQYF | TGTGCCAGCAGCGAGCGGACAGGGGGCGGGGTGGAGACCCAGTACTTC
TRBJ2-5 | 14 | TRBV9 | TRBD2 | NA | CASSLAGGQETQYF | TGTGCCAGCAGCCTCGCGGGGGGCCAAGAGACCCAGTACTTC
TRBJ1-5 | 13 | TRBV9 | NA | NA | CASSERNTQPQHF | TGTGCCAGCAGCGAAAGGAATACACAGCCCCAGCATTTT
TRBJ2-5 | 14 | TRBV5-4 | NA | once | CASSLAGVAGGTNF | NA
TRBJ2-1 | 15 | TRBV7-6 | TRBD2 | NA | CASSLLAGEDNEQFF | TGTGCCAGCAGCTTACTAGCGGGAGAGGACAATGAGCAGTTCTTC
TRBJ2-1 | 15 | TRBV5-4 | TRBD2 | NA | CASSLGLAGGNEQFF | TGTGCCAGCAGCTTAGGACTAGCGGGAGGCAATGAGCAGTTCTTC
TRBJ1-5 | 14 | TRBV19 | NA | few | CASSIGDSNQPQHF | TGTGCCAGTAGTATAGGGGATAGCAATCAGCCCCAGCATTTT
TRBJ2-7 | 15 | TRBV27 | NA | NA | CASRKTGTQSYEQYF | TGTGCCAGCAGGAAAACCGGGACACAGTCCTACGAGCAGTACTTC
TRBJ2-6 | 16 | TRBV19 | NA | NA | CASSIDTGRGANVLTF | TGTGCCAGTAGTATAGATACCGGGAGAGGGGCCAACGTCCTGACTTTC
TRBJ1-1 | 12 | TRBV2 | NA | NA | CASNRGGDEAFF | TGTGCCAGCAACCGGGGGGGGGACGAAGCTTTCTTT
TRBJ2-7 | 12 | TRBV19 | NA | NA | CASEDRNYEQYF | TGTGCCAGTGAGGACAGAAACTACGAGCAGTACTTC
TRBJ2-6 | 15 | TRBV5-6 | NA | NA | CASSFGLSGANVLTF | TGTGCCAGCAGCTTTGGCCTATCTGGGGCCAACGTCCTGACTTTC
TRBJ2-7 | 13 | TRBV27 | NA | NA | CASSPTGLYEQYF | TGTGCCAGCAGTCCCACGGGACTCTACGAGCAGTACTTC
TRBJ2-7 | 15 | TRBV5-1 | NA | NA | CTSSYRDPTVDEQYF | TGCACCAGCAGCTATAGGGATCCTACGGTAGACGAGCAGTACTTC
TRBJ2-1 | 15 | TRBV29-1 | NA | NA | CSAVYGTVNYNEQFF | TGCAGCGCAGTTTACGGGACCGTAAATTACAATGAGCAGTTCTTC
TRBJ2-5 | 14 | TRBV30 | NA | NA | CAWGAPTWGGTQYF | TGTGCCTGGGGAGCCCCTACTTGGGGTGGGACCCAGTACTTC
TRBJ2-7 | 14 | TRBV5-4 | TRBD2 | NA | CASSSTSGGYEQYF | TGTGCCAGCAGCTCCACTAGCGGGGGTTACGAGCAGTACTTC
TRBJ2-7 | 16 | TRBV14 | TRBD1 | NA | CASSQERGTGVHEQYF | TGTGCCAGCAGCCAAGAACGAGGGACAGGGGTCCACGAGCAGTACTTC
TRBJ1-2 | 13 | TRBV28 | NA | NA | CASKRSDRTGYTF | TGTGCCAGCAAACGAAGTGACAGGACCGGCTACACCTTC
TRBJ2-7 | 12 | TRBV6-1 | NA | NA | CASSEVGVEQYF | TGTGCCAGCAGTGAAGTGGGGGTAGAGCAGTACTTC
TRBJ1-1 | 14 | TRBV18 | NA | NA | CASSPGHRNTEAFF | TGTGCCAGCTCACCTGGCCACAGGAACACTGAAGCTTTCTTT